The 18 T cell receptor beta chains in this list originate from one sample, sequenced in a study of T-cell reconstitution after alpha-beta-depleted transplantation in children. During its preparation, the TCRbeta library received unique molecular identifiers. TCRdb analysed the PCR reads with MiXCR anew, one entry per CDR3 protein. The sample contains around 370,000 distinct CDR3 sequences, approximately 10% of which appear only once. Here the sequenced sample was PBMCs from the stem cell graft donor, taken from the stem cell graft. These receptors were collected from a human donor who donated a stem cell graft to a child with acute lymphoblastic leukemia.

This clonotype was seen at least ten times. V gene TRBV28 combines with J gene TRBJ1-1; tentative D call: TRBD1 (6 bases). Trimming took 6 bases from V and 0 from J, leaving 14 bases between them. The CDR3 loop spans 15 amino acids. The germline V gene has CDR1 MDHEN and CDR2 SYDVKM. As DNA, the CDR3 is TGTGCCAGCAGCTTAGGGGGGGGAATGAACACTGAAGCTTTCTTT. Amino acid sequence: CASSLGGGMNTEAFF.

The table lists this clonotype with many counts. CDR3 in DNA: TGTGCCACCAGCAGAGATCCGACAGGGTACCACGAGCAGTACTTC. Translation: CATSRDPTGYHEQYF. This chain connects TRBV15 to TRBJ2-7, with 7 bases aligning to TRBD1. J gave up 5 bases and V 0 bases, and 7 bases lay outside the gene matches. Germline-derived CDR1 and CDR2 are LNHNV and YYDKDF (reference sequence). The CDR3 totals 15 residues. The variable domain in full, with the rest retrieved from reference TRBV15 and TRBJ2-7, is DAMVIQNPRYQVTQFGKPVTLSCSQTLNHNVMYWYQQKSSQAPKLLFHYYDKDFNNEADTPDNFQSRRPNTSFCFLDIRSPGLGDTAMYLCATSRDPTGYHEQYFGPGTRLTVT.

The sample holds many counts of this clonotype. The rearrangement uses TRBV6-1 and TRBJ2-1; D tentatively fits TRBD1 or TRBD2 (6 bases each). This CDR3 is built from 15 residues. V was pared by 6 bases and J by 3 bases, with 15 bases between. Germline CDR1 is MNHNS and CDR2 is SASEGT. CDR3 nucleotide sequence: TGTGCCAGCAGGGAGACAGGAGGGTACTACAATGAGCAGTTCTTC. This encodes CASRETGGYYNEQFF.

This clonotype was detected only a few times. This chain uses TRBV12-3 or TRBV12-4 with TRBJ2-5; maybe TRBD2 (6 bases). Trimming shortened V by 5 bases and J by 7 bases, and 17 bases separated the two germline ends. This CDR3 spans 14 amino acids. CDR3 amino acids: CASSHAGTPATQYF. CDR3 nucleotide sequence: TGTGCCAGCAGTCATGCGGGGACTCCTGCGACCCAGTACTTC.

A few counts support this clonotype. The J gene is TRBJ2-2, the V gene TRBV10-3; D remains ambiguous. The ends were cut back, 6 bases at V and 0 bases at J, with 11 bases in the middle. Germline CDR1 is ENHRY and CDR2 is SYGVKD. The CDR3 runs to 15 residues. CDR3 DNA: TGTGCCATCAGCGAAGACACAACGAACACCGGGGAGCTGTTTTTT. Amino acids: CAISEDTTNTGELFF.

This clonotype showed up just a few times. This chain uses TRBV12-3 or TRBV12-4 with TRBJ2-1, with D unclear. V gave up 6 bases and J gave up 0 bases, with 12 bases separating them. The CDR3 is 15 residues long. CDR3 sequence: CASSGGPSSYNEQFF. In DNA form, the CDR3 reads TGTGCCAGCAGCGGTGGCCCGAGCTCCTACAATGAGCAGTTCTTC.

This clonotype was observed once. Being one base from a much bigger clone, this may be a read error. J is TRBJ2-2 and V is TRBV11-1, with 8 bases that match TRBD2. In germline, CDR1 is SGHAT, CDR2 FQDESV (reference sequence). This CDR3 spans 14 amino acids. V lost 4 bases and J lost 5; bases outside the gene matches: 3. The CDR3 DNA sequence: TGTGCCAGCAGCTGGGGACTAGAGACCGGGGAGCTGTTTTTT. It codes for CASSWGLETGELFF.

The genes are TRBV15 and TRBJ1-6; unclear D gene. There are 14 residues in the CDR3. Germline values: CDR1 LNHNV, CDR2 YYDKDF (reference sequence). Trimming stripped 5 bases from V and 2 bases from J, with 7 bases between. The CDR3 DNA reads TGTGCCACCAGCTTTAAGGCCTATAATTCACCCCTCCACTTT. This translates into CATSFKAYNSPLHF.

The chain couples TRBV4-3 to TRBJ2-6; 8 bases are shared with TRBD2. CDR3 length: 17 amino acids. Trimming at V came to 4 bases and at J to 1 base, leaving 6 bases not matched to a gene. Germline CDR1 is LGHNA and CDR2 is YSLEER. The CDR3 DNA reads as TGCGCCAGCAGCCCTCGGGGCGGGAGGTCTGGGGCCAACGTCCTGACTTTC. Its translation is CASSPRGGRSGANVLTF.

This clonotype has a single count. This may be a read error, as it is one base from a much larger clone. DNA of the CDR3: TGTGCCAGCAGCCAAGATCTGGGCCACGAGCAGTACTTC. This translates into CASSQDLGHEQYF. The V call is TRBV14, the J call TRBJ2-7; D ambiguous. V lost 0 bases, J lost 5 bases, and 8 bases lay in between. This CDR3 region has 13 residues. Germline V lookup: CDR1 SGHDN, CDR2 FVKESK.

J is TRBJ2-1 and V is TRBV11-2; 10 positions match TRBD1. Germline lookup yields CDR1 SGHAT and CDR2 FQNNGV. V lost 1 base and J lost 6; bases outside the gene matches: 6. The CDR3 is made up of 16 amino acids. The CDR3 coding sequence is TGTGCCAGCAGCTTAGGGAGGACAGGGGGGACCAATGAGCAGTTCTTC. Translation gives CASSLGRTGGTNEQFF. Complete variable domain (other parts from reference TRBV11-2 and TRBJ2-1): EAGVAQSPRYKIIEKRQSVAFWCNPISGHATLYWYQQILGQGPKLLIQFQNNGVVDDSQLPKDRFSAERLKGVDSTLKIQPAKLEDSAVYLCASSLGRTGGTNEQFFGPGTRLTVL.

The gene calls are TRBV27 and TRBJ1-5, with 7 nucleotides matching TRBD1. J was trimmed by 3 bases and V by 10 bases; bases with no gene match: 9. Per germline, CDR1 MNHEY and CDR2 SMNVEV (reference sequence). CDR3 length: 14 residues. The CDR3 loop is CATALGGTNQPQHF. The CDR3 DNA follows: TGTGCCACCGCCCTAGGGGGCACCAATCAGCCCCAGCATTTT.

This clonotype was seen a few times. In DNA, the CDR3 is TGCGCCAGCAGCCAGACAGGGGTTTCCAATGAAAAACTGTTTTTT. Amino acid sequence: CASSQTGVSNEKLFF. This chain joins TRBV4-1 and TRBJ1-4, with TRBD1 matching over 8 bases. Germline CDR1 and CDR2: MGHRA and YSYEKL. The CDR3 totals 15 residues. Unmatched junction bases numbered 5, after V lost 3 bases and J lost 5 bases.

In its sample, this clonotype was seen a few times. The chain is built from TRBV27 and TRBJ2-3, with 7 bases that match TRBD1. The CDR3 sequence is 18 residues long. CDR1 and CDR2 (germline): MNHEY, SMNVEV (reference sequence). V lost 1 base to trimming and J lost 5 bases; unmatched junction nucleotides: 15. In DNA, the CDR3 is TGTGCCAGCAGTTTATACTCTTGGACCCAGGGGGTGGGAGATACGCAGTATTTT. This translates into CASSLYSWTQGVGDTQYF.

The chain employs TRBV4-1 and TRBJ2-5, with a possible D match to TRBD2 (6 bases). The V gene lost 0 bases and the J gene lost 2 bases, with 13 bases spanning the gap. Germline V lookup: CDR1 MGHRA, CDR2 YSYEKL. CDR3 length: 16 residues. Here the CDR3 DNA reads TGCGCCAGCAGCCAAGACCCTCCAGGGAGGCAAGAGACCCAGTACTTC. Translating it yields CASSQDPPGRQETQYF.

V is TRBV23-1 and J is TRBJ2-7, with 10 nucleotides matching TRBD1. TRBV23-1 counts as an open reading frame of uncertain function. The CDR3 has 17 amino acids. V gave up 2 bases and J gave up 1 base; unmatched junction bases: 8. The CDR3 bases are TGCGCCAGCAGTCAAGCCCCGGGACAGGGGATATCCTACGAGCAGTACTTC. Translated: CASSQAPGQGISYEQYF.

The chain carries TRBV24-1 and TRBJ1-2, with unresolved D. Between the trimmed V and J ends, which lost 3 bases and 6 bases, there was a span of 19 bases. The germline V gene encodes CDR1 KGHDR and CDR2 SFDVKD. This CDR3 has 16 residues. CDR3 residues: CATSDPKWGSANGYTF. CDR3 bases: TGTGCCACCAGTGATCCAAAATGGGGTTCTGCGAATGGCTACACCTTC.

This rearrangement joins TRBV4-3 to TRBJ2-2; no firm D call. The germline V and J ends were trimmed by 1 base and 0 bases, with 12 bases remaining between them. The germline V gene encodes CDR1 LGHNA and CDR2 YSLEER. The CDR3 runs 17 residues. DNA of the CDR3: TGCGCCAGCAGCCAAGGTTTCCGCGGATCGAACACCGGGGAGCTGTTTTTT. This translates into CASSQGFRGSNTGELFF.